Listed here is a single TCR beta chain. The sample is drawn from a study of blood T cell repertoires in COVID-19. On the study more broadly: Samples of COVID-19 (acute and convalescent) were obtained from the United States, Italy and Spain.

Libraries were prepared by immunoSEQ multiplex PCR; TCRdb keeps only in-frame clonotypes and omits some of them. This table holds approximately 270,000 clones, 75% to 90% found once. Unmatched junction bases numbered 9, after V lost 9 bases and J lost 4 bases. CDR3 length equals 14 residues. Germline V gene sequence: CDR1 KGHSH, CDR2 LQKENI. The chain joins TRBV18 to TRBJ2-7; 10 bases are shared with TRBD1. This receptor was identified in a woman aged 45 to 65 who had recovered from COVID-19. Sequenced input: PBMCs or T cells enriched from blood (not recorded which). The DNA of the CDR3 is TGTGCCAGTTTGTCCGGGACAGGGGAATACGAGCAGTACTTC. Amino acid sequence: CASLSGTGEYEQYF.